These 25 T cell receptor beta chains share one sample of origin, sequenced in a study of T cell changes during pregnancy in multiple sclerosis. Data came from immunoSEQ multiplex PCR; TCRdb stores just in-frame clones and leaves some out. The top ten clones hold approximately 0.97% of a sample with tens of thousands of clones, more than 85% of them seen once. The sample was peripheral blood, taken before pregnancy. These TCRs come from a female donor with multiple sclerosis, enrolled in a pregnancy study.

The chain is built from TRBV10-3 and TRBJ2-7, with D tentatively TRBD1 (6 bases). V dropped 0 bases and J dropped 2 bases, with 14 bases sitting between them. The CDR3 loop spans 16 amino acids. Germline V lookup: CDR1 ENHRY, CDR2 SYGVKD. CDR3 amino acids: CAISESIGGSAYEQYF. CDR3 DNA: TGTGCCATCAGTGAGTCGATTGGGGGCAGTGCCTACGAGCAGTACTTC.

This sequence joins TRBV27 and TRBJ1-1; TRBD1 is a possible D gene (6 bases). There are 12 residues in the CDR3. Germline-derived CDR1 and CDR2 are MNHEY and SMNVEV (reference sequence). Trimming removed 1 base at V and 11 bases at J, with 11 bases between. CDR3 nucleotides: TGTGCCAGCAGTTTATGGGGGCGGCCTGCTTTCTTT. This translates into CASSLWGRPAFF.

This chain joins TRBV5-1 and TRBJ2-3, with 10 positions matching TRBD2. The CDR3 loop spans 17 amino acids. V lost 4 bases to trimming and J lost 0 bases; unmatched junction nucleotides: 8. Germline assignment: CDR1 SGHRS and CDR2 YFSETQ. CDR3 nucleotide sequence: TGCGCCAGCAGCGGGAGGTCTAGCGGGGGTAGCACAGATACGCAGTATTTT. This codes for CASSGRSSGGSTDTQYF. The full variable domain, with the rest looked up from reference TRBV5-1 and TRBJ2-3, is KAGVTQTPRYLIKTRGQQVTLSCSPISGHRSVSWYQQTPGQGLQFLFEYFSETQRNKGNFPGRFSGRQFSNSRSEMNVSTLELGDSALYLCASSGRSSGGSTDTQYFGPGTRLTVL.

This chain joins TRBV27 and TRBJ2-1; the match to TRBD2 covers 12 bases. The CDR3 runs 17 residues. Unmatched junction bases numbered 11, after V lost 3 bases and J lost 8 bases. Germline V gives CDR1 MNHEY, CDR2 SMNVEV (reference sequence). CDR3 sequence: CASSFWKTSGSTYEQFF. CDR3 in DNA: TGTGCCAGCAGTTTCTGGAAGACTAGCGGGAGTACATATGAGCAGTTCTTC.

The chain uses TRBV25-1 and TRBJ2-7, with D perhaps TRBD2 (5 bases). This CDR3 region has 15 residues. Germline V CDR1 and CDR2: MGHDK, SYGVNS. Trimming removed 6 bases from V and 6 bases from J, with 21 bases in between. The CDR3 sequence is CASRASRPGLGEQYF. The CDR3 DNA follows: TGTGCCAGCAGAGCTAGCAGGCCCGGATTGGGCGAGCAGTACTTC.

V usage is TRBV4-3 and J usage is TRBJ1-1; maybe TRBD1 (5 bases). CDR3 length: 13 amino acids. Germline V gives CDR1 LGHNA, CDR2 YSLEER. V lost 3 bases, J lost 1 base, and 6 bases lay in between. The CDR3 loop reads CASSQTENTEAFF. The DNA of the CDR3 is TGCGCCAGCAGCCAGACAGAGAACACTGAAGCTTTCTTT.

The genes are TRBV6-5 and TRBJ1-3; 9 bases agree with TRBD1. V lost 5 bases and J lost 2; bases outside the gene matches: 4. CDR1 and CDR2 from the germline V gene are MNHEY and SVGAGI. The CDR3 spans 15 residues. CDR3 residues: CASSRGTGTGNTIYF. CDR3 bases: TGTGCCAGCAGTCGCGGGACAGGGACTGGAAACACCATATATTTT.

The V gene is TRBV27, the J gene TRBJ1-1, with D tentatively TRBD1 (6 bases). V lost 2 bases to trimming and J lost 1 base, with 11 bases between them. There are 15 residues in the CDR3. Germline assignment: CDR1 MNHEY and CDR2 SMNVEV (reference sequence). CDR3 nucleotides: TGTGCCAGCAGTTTAATTCAGGGGCCGAACACTGAAGCTTTCTTT. Protein product: CASSLIQGPNTEAFF.

This chain joins TRBV2 and TRBJ1-1, with 8 bases fitting TRBD1. There are 16 residues in the CDR3. Trimming removed 6 bases from V and 0 bases from J; junction bases left unmatched: 9. Germline assignment: CDR1 SNHLY and CDR2 FYNNEI. Here the CDR3 DNA reads TGTGCCAGCAGGGCCCGGACAGGGAATATGAACACTGAAGCTTTCTTT. Encoded protein: CASRARTGNMNTEAFF.

The rearrangement links TRBV2 to TRBJ2-7, with 11 bases identical to TRBD1. Germline-derived CDR1 and CDR2 are SNHLY and FYNNEI. The CDR3 runs to 14 residues. V dropped 5 bases and J dropped 3; count of bases not matched to a gene: 3. CDR3 bases: TGTGCCAGCAGTCCGGGACAGGGGGTCTACGAGCAGTACTTC. It specifies CASSPGQGVYEQYF.

This clone is a singleton in its sample. The chain joins TRBV5-4 to TRBJ2-7; TRBD1 aligns across 7 bases. Germline loops: CDR1 SGHNT, CDR2 YYREEE (reference sequence). V shed 5 bases, J shed 3 bases, and the junction held 5 bases outside the gene matches. The CDR3 sequence is 13 residues long. The CDR3 loop reads CASSLTGNYEQYF. CDR3 bases: TGTGCCAGCAGTCTGACAGGGAACTACGAGCAGTACTTC.

The rearrangement joins TRBV5-1 to TRBJ2-7; TRBD2 aligns across 7 bases. The CDR3 runs to 12 residues. V dropped 3 bases and J dropped 3; count of bases not matched to a gene: 0. Germline CDR1 is SGHRS and CDR2 is YFSETQ. The chain's CDR3 is CASSSGGYEQYF. CDR3 in DNA: TGCGCCAGCAGCTCGGGGGGCTACGAGCAGTACTTC. Variable domain in full (rest from reference TRBV5-1 and TRBJ2-7): KAGVTQTPRYLIKTRGQQVTLSCSPISGHRSVSWYQQTPGQGLQFLFEYFSETQRNKGNFPGRFSGRQFSNSRSEMNVSTLELGDSALYLCASSSGGYEQYFGPGTRLTVT.

The table lists this clone with a few counts. The chain is built from TRBV7-9 and TRBJ1-1, with 7 bases aligning to TRBD1. The CDR3 spans 12 residues. V was pared by 5 bases and J by 5 bases, with 2 bases of the junction left unmatched. Germline lookup yields CDR1 SEHNR and CDR2 FQNEAQ (reference sequence). The CDR3 here is CASSPRGTEAFF. The CDR3 DNA sequence: TGTGCCAGCAGCCCCAGGGGGACTGAAGCTTTCTTT. Full variable domain (outside the CDR3, taken from reference TRBV7-9 and TRBJ1-1): DTGVSQNPRHKITKRGQNVTFRCDPISEHNRLYWYRQTLGQGPEFLTYFQNEAQLEKSRLLSDRFSAERPKGSFSTLEIQRTEQGDSAMYLCASSPRGTEAFFGQGTRLTVV.

V usage is TRBV6-1 and J usage is TRBJ2-1; D not resolved. V was clipped by 6 bases and J by 9 bases, with 12 bases between them. Germline V gene data show CDR1 as MNHNS and CDR2 as SASEGT. The CDR3 totals 12 residues. This CDR3 reads CASRQWLREQFF. The CDR3 nucleotides are TGTGCCAGCAGACAGTGGCTACGTGAGCAGTTCTTC.

The chain carries TRBV9 and TRBJ1-3; TRBD1 matches 7 bases. The length of the CDR3 is 15 residues. Germline V gene lookup returns CDR1 SGDLS and CDR2 YYNGEE. V trimming: 3 bases; J trimming: 5 bases; junction bases outside the gene matches: 8. The chain's CDR3 is CASSDTGERRNTIYF. Written as DNA, the CDR3 is TGTGCCAGCAGCGACACAGGGGAAAGAAGAAACACCATATATTTT.

This chain links TRBV27 with TRBJ1-4; D unresolved. Germline CDR1 and CDR2: MNHEY and SMNVEV (reference sequence). CDR3 length: 14 amino acids. V lost 4 bases to trimming and J lost 3 bases, with 9 bases between them. This chain's CDR3 is CASSSRMANEKLFF. The DNA for the CDR3 is TGTGCCAGCAGTTCCAGGATGGCTAATGAAAAACTGTTTTTT.

The chain employs TRBV21-1 and TRBJ2-6; the D call TRBD1 from the table was never checked on the DNA. TRBV21-1 constitutes a pseudogene. The length of the CDR3 is 20 residues. This CDR3 is CASSSDRGRMYRTGANVLTF. CDR3 nucleotides: TGTGCCAGCAGCTCGGACAGGGGGCGTATGTATAGGACTGGGGCCAACGTCCTGACTTTC.

This chain links TRBV7-2 with TRBJ1-2; TRBD1 is a possible D gene (5 bases). Germline CDR1 is SGHTA and CDR2 is FQGNSA. This CDR3 contains 13 residues. Trimming took off 1 base at V and 3 bases at J, with 6 bases between the two ends. The CDR3 region is CASSLVGDYGYTF. CDR3 in DNA: TGTGCCAGCAGCTTAGTAGGGGACTATGGCTACACCTTC.

This sequence joins TRBV25-1 and TRBJ2-3, with 7 bases fitting TRBD2. This CDR3 contains 17 residues. Trimming took 3 bases from V and 2 from J; bases not matched to a gene: 11. CDR1 MGHDK and CDR2 SYGVNS come from the germline V gene. The CDR3 loop is CASSDPFRAGDTDTQYF. CDR3 coding DNA: TGTGCCAGCAGTGATCCCTTTAGGGCGGGAGACACAGATACGCAGTATTTT.

The chain recombines TRBV7-3 with TRBJ2-5; the match to TRBD1 covers 9 bases. This CDR3 is built from 16 residues. CDR1 is SGHTA, CDR2 FQGTGA, per germline. V shed 0 bases, J shed 2 bases, and the junction held 4 bases outside the gene matches. CDR3: CASSLTGTGKQETQYF. The CDR3, as DNA: TGTGCCAGCAGCTTAACAGGGACAGGGAAACAAGAGACCCAGTACTTC.

This chain links TRBV18 with TRBJ2-7, with TRBD2 as a possible D gene (6 bases). Germline CDR1 reads KGHSH; CDR2 reads LQKENI. This CDR3 comprises 15 residues. The V end was cut by 6 bases, the J end by 7 bases, with 22 bases between. The chain's CDR3 is CASSQIRDSGLEQYF. The CDR3 DNA sequence: TGTGCCAGCTCCCAAATCCGGGACTCGGGGTTGGAGCAGTACTTC.

The chain is built from TRBV27 and TRBJ2-1, with D maybe TRBD2 (5 bases). The CDR3 contains 15 residues. The V end lost 6 bases, the J end lost 1 base, and 13 bases lay between the germline ends. CDR1 MNHEY and CDR2 SMNVEV come from the germline V gene (reference sequence). CDR3 region: CASREVERSYNEQFF. As DNA, the CDR3 is TGTGCCAGCAGGGAGGTAGAGAGATCCTACAATGAGCAGTTCTTC.

This chain connects TRBV7-9 to TRBJ1-1, with TRBD1 identical over 7 bases. CDR1 and CDR2 from the germline V gene are SEHNR and FQNEAQ (reference sequence). The ends lost 3 bases at V and 11 bases at J; junction bases unmatched: 9. The CDR3 loop spans 13 amino acids. In nucleotides, the CDR3 is TGTGCCAGCAGCTTTCGAGGGGGCCTCTCGGCTTTCTTT. Translation: CASSFRGGLSAFF.

The CDR3 loop is CASSQDPGQGVHSGKLFF. The CDR3 DNA is TGTGCCAGCAGCCAAGACCCGGGACAGGGGGTGCATTCAGGAAAACTGTTTTTT. The V call is TRBV14, the J call TRBJ1-4; TRBD1 matches at 11 bases. J lost 10 bases, V lost 0 bases, and 13 bases had no gene match. The CDR3 sequence is 18 residues long. Germline V gene data show CDR1 as SGHDN and CDR2 as FVKESK.

The V gene is TRBV30, the J gene TRBJ1-2, with D tentatively TRBD1 (6 bases). The CDR3 has 14 residues. CDR1 and CDR2 from the germline V gene are GTSNPN and SVGIG (reference sequence). V gave up 3 bases and J gave up 5 bases, with 16 bases separating them. This chain's CDR3 is CAWRASGDMYGYTF. CDR3 coding DNA: TGTGCCTGGAGGGCCTCAGGGGATATGTATGGCTACACCTTC.